Below, one TCR beta chain is given with its context. The junction had 8 bases not matched to a gene; V was cut back by 1 base and J by 8 bases. This CDR3 is built from 16 residues. The V gene's germline CDR1 is LGHNA and CDR2 YSLEER. The data were taken from a study of blood T cell repertoires in COVID-19. Enrollees, about 18 to 89 years old, lived in approximately 25 US areas. Only in-frame clones appear in the TCRdb table, and some are missing; sequencing was by immunoSEQ multiplex PCR. The profile shows some 180,000 clones, 86% of them singletons. V is TRBV4-3 and J is TRBJ2-1; TRBD2 matches at 10 bases. Sequencing used PBMCs or T cells enriched from blood (not recorded which). The TCR originated in a woman aged 40 to 49 in a cohort exposed to, infected with or recovered from COVID-19 (not recorded which). CDR3 region: CASSQVGLLAGDEQFF. The CDR3 DNA is TGCGCCAGCAGCCAAGTTGGGTTGCTAGCGGGGGATGAGCAGTTCTTC.